The clone carrying this T cell receptor (beta chain) appeared once. What it binds is not known. The sample comes from a study of T cells after yellow fever vaccination. Study observations and caveats: Detected again after the booster were most primary-vaccination clones, at 96% CD4 and 80% to 90% CD8.

The 5'RACE template-switching step produced TCR cDNA and added a universal primer site and UMIs. MiXCR was run by TCRdb on the 5' RACE reads, yielding one entry per CDR3 protein. Among fewer than 500,000 distinct CDR3 sequences, about 17% were seen once, and the ten largest hold 15% to 20%. Germline V gene lookup returns CDR1 SGHTA and CDR2 FQGNSA. This CDR3 spans 15 amino acids. V was clipped by 5 bases and J by 4 bases, with 17 bases between them. This TCR came from a young man who received the YFV17D yellow fever vaccine. This chain connects TRBV7-2 to TRBJ2-5, with D maybe TRBD1 (6 bases). The material was PBMCs, obtained before the yellow fever booster vaccination. The CDR3 loop reads CASSGVRGKGETQYF. The DNA for the CDR3 is TGTGCCAGCAGCGGAGTGAGGGGGAAAGGAGAGACCCAGTACTTC.